This T cell receptor (beta chain) was found in a study of T cell changes during pregnancy in multiple sclerosis. The CDR3 runs to 13 residues. Germline CDR1 and CDR2: SNHLY and FYNNEI. V was pared by 5 bases and J by 6 bases, with 14 bases between. Sequenced by immunoSEQ multiplex PCR; TCRdb stores in-frame clones only, minus some. The sample records 39,000 or so clones, about 90% being singletons. The sequenced sample was CD8+ T cells from peripheral blood mononuclear cells, obtained in the first trimester of pregnancy. The J gene is TRBJ2-7, the V gene TRBV2, with a tentative D call TRBD1 (6 bases). The TCR comes from a female donor with multiple sclerosis, enrolled in a pregnancy study. Here the CDR3 reads CASSWVGGREQYF. Written as DNA, the CDR3 is TGTGCCAGCAGTTGGGTAGGGGGTCGCGAGCAGTACTTC.